Below, 10 T cell receptor beta chains from the same sample are listed, as sequenced in a study of blood T cell repertoires in COVID-19. Only in-frame clones appear in the TCRdb table, and some are missing; sequencing was by immunoSEQ multiplex PCR. In the table there are about 430,000 clones, more than 70% of which are singletons. The sequenced sample consisted of PBMCs or T cells enriched from blood (not recorded which). Receptors were obtained from a woman aged 18-35 years who had been exposed to COVID-19.

The V and J genes are TRBV7-8 and TRBJ2-3, with D perhaps TRBD2 (6 bases). The germline gives CDR1 SGHVS, CDR2 FQNEAQ. V was clipped by 5 bases and J by 3 bases, with 12 bases between them. The CDR3 totals 14 residues. The CDR3 loop reads CASSAWTKTDTQYF. In DNA form, the CDR3 reads TGTGCCAGCAGCGCCTGGACTAAAACAGATACGCAGTATTTT.

The V gene is TRBV28, the J gene TRBJ2-2, with 10 nucleotides matching TRBD2. V lost 4 bases and J lost 7; bases outside the gene matches: 33. Germline CDR1 is MDHEN and CDR2 is SYDVKM. This CDR3 is 24 amino acids long. The CDR3 DNA reads as TGTGCCAGCAGTTCCTCCGGGACAGGAGACGCCGGACTAGCGGTATCCGATCTGTTCGGGGAGCTGTTTTTT. Its translation is CASSSSGTGDAGLAVSDLFGELFF.

This rearrangement joins TRBV19 to TRBJ2-5, with D possibly matching TRBD1 (6 bases). Germline V CDR1 and CDR2: LNHDA, SQIVND (reference sequence). Trimming shortened V by 4 bases and J by 5 bases, and 11 bases separated the two germline ends. The CDR3 contains 13 residues. CDR3 sequence: CASSTSGHETQYF. CDR3 DNA: TGTGCCAGTAGTACCTCGGGACACGAGACCCAGTACTTC.

CDR3 residues: CASSYTGNPGPLPLHF. CDR3 DNA: TGTGCCAGCAGTTACACGGGGAATCCCGGTCCCTTACCCCTCCACTTT. V is TRBV6-5 and J is TRBJ1-6, with D hard to call. Looked up from germline, CDR1 is MNHEY and CDR2 is SVGAGI. V was clipped by 2 bases and J by 12 bases, with 20 bases between them. This CDR3 region has 16 residues.

The chain couples TRBV10-1 to TRBJ2-2; unclear D gene. The germline gives CDR1 WNHNN, CDR2 SYGVQD (reference sequence). Trimming stripped 7 bases from V and 1 base from J, with 4 bases between. The CDR3 has 12 residues. CDR3 amino acids: CASNQNTGELFF. CDR3 nucleotides: TGCGCCAGCAATCAGAACACCGGGGAGCTGTTTTTT.

V is TRBV15 and J is TRBJ2-1; no clear D. Germline CDR1 reads LNHNV; CDR2 reads YYDKDF (reference sequence). Trimming took off 1 base at V and 5 bases at J, with 15 bases between the two ends. The CDR3 is made up of 16 amino acids. DNA for the CDR3: TGTGCCACCAGCAGAGGAGCCCGGAGTTTGCACAATGAGCAGTTCTTC. The encoded protein is CATSRGARSLHNEQFF.

The gene calls are TRBV4-2 and TRBJ2-7; 10 bases are a match to TRBD2. CDR1 LGHNA and CDR2 YNFKEQ come from the germline V gene. This CDR3 comprises 16 residues. J was trimmed by 3 bases and V by 0 bases; bases with no gene match: 5. The chain's CDR3 is CASSQDGAGGHYEQYF. As DNA, the CDR3 is TGTGCCAGCAGCCAAGATGGAGCGGGAGGGCACTACGAGCAGTACTTC.

The genes are TRBV3-1 (or the pseudogene TRBV3-2) and TRBJ2-1; TRBD2 is a possible D gene (5 bases). Trimming took off 1 base at V and 6 bases at J, with 22 bases between the two ends. There are 18 residues in the CDR3. Germline-derived CDR1 and CDR2 are LGHDT and YNNKEL (reference sequence). The CDR3 loop reads CASSQGRSGSSKGNEQFF. The DNA of the CDR3 is TGTGCCAGCAGCCAAGGAAGGAGCGGTTCATCGAAGGGCAATGAGCAGTTCTTC.

The V call is TRBV4-1, the J call TRBJ2-7; D gene uncertain. V gave up 1 base and J gave up 2 bases, with 15 bases separating them. The CDR3 has 16 residues. The germline CDR1 and CDR2 sequences are MGHRA and YSYEKL. CDR3 DNA: TGCGCCAGCAGCCAAGTGGGTTCCCGGGTCGCCTACGAGCAGTACTTC. Translated: CASSQVGSRVAYEQYF.

The J gene is TRBJ1-5, the V gene TRBV6-1; D is possibly TRBD1 (6 bases). CDR1 MNHNS and CDR2 SASEGT come from the germline V gene. The V end lost 3 bases, the J end lost 3 bases, and 15 bases lay between the germline ends. This CDR3 has 16 amino acids. CDR3 nucleotide sequence: TGTGCCAGCAGTGAGACGAGGGGGGGTATCAATCAGCCCCAGCATTTT. It translates to CASSETRGGINQPQHF.